This T cell receptor (beta chain) derives from a study of blood T cell repertoires in COVID-19. Study as a whole: Collection of acute and convalescent COVID-19 samples took place in the United States, Italy and Spain.

Produced via immunoSEQ multiplex PCR; TCRdb's table is partial and in-frame only. The profile covers approximately 380,000 clones, with roughly 90% appearing a single time and 0.86% taken by the ten largest. This CDR3 spans 13 amino acids. The V gene lost 2 bases and the J gene lost 0 bases, with 5 bases spanning the gap. Germline lookup yields CDR1 MNHEY and CDR2 SVGEGT. This clonotype was obtained from a middle-aged woman who had been exposed to COVID-19. The chain couples TRBV6-2 or TRBV6-3 to TRBJ2-7; D is undetermined. What was sequenced was PBMCs or T cells enriched from blood (not recorded which). CDR3 coding DNA: TGTGCCAGCAGTTACCCCATCTCCTACGAGCAGTACTTC. This sequence encodes CASSYPISYEQYF.